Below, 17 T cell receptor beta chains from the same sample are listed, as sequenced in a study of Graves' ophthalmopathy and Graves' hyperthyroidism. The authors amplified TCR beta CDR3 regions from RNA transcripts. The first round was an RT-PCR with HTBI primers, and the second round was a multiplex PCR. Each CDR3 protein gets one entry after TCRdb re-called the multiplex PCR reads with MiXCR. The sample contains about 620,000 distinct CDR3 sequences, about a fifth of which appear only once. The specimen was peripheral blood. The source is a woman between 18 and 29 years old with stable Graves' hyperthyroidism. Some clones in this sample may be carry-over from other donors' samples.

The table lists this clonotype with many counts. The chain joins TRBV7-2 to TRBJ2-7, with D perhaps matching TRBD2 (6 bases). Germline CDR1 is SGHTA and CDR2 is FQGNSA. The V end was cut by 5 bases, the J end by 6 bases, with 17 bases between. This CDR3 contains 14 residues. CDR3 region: CASSGDSRIPEQYF. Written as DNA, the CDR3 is TGTGCCAGCAGCGGGGACTCCCGAATCCCCGAGCAGTACTTC.

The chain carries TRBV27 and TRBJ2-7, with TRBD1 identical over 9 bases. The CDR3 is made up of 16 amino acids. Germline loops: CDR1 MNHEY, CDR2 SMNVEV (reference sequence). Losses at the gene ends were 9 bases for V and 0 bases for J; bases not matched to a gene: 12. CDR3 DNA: TGTGCCAGGCCCCACAGGGGGCAGGAACCCTCCTACGAGCAGTACTTC. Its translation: CARPHRGQEPSYEQYF.

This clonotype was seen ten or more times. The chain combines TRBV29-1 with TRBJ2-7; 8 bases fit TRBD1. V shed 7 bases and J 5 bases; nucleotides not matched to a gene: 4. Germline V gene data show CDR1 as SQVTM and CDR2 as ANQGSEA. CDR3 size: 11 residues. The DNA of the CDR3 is TGCAGCGCACGGACAGGGAACGAGCAGTACTTC. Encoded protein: CSARTGNEQYF.

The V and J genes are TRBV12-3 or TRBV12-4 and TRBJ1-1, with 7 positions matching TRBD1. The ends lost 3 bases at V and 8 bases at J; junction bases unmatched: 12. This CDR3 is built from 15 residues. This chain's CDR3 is CASSFGPTGWSEAFF. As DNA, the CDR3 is TGTGCCAGCAGTTTTGGCCCGACAGGGTGGTCCGAAGCTTTCTTT.

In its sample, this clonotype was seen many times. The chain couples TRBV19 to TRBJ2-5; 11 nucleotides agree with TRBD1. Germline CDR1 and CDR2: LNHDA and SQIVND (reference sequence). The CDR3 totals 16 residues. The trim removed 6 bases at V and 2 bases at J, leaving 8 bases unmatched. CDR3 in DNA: TGTGCCAGTAGCGGTTGGACAGGGGGCCGTCAAGAGACCCAGTACTTC. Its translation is CASSGWTGGRQETQYF.

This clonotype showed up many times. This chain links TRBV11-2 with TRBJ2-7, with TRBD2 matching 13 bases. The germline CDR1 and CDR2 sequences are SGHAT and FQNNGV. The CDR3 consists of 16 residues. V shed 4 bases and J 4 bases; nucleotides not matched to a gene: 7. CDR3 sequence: CASSYRTSGSRYEQYF. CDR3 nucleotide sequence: TGTGCCAGCAGCTACAGGACTAGCGGGAGCAGATACGAGCAGTACTTC.

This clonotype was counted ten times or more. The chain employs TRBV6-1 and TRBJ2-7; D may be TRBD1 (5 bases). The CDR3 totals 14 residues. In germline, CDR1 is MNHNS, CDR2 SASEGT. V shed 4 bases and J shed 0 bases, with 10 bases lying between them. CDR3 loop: CASSAETGSYEQYF. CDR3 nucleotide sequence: TGTGCCAGCAGTGCAGAAACAGGCTCCTACGAGCAGTACTTC.

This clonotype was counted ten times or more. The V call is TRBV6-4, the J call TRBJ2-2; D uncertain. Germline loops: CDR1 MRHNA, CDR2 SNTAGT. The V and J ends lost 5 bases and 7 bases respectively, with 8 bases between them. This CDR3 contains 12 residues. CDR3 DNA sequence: TGTGCCAGCAGTCCGGGTAGCGGGGAGCTGTTTTTT. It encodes CASSPGSGELFF.

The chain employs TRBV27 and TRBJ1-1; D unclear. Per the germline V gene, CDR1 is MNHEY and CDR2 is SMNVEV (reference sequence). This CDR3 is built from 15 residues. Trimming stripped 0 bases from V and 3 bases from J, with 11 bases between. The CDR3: CASSLSIRGDTEAFF. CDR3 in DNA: TGTGCCAGCAGTTTATCCATCCGTGGGGACACTGAAGCTTTCTTT.

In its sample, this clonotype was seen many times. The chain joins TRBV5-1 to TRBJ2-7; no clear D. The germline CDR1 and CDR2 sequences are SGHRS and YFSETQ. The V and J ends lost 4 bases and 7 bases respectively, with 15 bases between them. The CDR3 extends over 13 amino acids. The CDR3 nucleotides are TGCGCCAGCAGCGATGGTCCCACCGGGGAGCAGTACTTC. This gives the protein CASSDGPTGEQYF.

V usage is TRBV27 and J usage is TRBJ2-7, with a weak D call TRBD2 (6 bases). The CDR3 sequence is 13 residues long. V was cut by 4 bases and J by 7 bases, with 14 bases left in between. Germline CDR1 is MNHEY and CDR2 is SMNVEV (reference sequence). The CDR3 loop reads CASSYALGGEQYF. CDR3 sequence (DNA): TGTGCCAGCAGTTACGCCCTCGGGGGTGAGCAGTACTTC.

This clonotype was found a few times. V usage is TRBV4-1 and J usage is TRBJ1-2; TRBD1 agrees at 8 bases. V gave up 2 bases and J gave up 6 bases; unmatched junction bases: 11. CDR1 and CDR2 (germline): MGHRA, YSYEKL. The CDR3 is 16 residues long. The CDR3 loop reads CASSQPRTGSSNGYTF. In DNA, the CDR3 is TGCGCCAGCAGCCAACCCCGGACAGGGTCTAGTAATGGCTACACCTTC.

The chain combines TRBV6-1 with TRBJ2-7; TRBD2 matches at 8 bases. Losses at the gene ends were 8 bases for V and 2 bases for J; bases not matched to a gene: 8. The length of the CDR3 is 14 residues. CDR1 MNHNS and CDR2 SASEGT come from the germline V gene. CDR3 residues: CASSTGGGAYEQYF. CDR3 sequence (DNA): TGTGCCAGCTCCACCGGGGGGGGAGCCTACGAGCAGTACTTC.

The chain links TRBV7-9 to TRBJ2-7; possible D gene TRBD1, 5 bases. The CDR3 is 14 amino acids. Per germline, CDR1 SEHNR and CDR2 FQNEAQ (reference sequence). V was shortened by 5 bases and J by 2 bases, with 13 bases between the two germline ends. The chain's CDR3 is CASSVSQGPYEQYV. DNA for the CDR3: TGTGCCAGCAGCGTGTCGCAGGGCCCCTACGAGCAGTACGTC.

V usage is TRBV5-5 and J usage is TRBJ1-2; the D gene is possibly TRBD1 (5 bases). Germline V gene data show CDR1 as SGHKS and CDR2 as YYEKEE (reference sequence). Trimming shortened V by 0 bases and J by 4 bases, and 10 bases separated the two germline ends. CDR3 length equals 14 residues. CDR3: CASSLGEGIYGYTF. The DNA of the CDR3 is TGTGCCAGCAGCTTGGGAGAGGGGATCTATGGCTACACCTTC.

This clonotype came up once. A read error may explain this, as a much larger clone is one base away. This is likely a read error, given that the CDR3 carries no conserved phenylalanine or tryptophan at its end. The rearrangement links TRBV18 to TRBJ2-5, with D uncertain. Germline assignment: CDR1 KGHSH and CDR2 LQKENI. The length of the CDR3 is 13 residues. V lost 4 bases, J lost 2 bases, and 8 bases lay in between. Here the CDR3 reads CASSHGVQETQYL. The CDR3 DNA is TGTGCCAGCTCACATGGGGTACAAGAGACCCAGTACCTC.

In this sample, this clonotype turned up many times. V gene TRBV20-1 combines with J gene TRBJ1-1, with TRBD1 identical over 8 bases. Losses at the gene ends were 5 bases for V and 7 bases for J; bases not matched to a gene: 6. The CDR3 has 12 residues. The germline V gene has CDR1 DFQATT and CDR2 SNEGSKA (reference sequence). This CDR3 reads CSAPLTGGEAFF. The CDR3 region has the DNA TGCAGTGCTCCACTTACAGGGGGTGAAGCTTTCTTT.